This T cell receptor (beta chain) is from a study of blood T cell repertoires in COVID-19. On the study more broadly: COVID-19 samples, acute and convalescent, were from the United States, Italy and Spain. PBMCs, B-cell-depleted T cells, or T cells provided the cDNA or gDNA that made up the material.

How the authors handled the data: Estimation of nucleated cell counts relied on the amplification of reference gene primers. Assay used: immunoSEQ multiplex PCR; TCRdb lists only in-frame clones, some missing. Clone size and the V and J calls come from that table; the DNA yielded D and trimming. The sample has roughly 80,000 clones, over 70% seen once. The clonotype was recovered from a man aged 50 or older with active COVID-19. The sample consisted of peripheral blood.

The CDR3: CASSPVPGANVLTF. The CDR3 DNA follows: TGTGCCAGCAGCCCCGTCCCCGGGGCCAACGTCCTGACTTTC. This sequence joins TRBV7-2 and TRBJ2-6, with D uncertain. V was trimmed by 5 bases and J by 4 bases, leaving 9 bases between them. The germline V gene has CDR1 SGHTA and CDR2 FQGNSA. CDR3 length: 14 amino acids. The variable domain in full, completed from reference TRBV7-2 and TRBJ2-6, reads GAGVSQSPSNKVTEKGKDVELRCDPISGHTALYWYRQSLGQGLEFLIYFQGNSAPDKSGLPSDRFSAERTGGSVSTLTIQRTQQEDSAVYLCASSPVPGANVLTFGAGSRLTVL.